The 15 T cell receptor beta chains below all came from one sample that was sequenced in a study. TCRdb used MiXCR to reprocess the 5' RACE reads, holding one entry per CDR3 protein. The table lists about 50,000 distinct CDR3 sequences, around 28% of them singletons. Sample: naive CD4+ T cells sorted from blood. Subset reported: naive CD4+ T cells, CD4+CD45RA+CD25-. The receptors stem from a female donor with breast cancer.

The CDR3 region is CSARAGGPDTEAFF. The CDR3 DNA sequence: TGCAGTGCTAGAGCAGGGGGCCCGGACACTGAAGCTTTCTTT. The gene calls are TRBV20-1 and TRBJ1-1, with 8 bases fitting TRBD1. Germline values: CDR1 DFQATT, CDR2 SNEGSKA (reference sequence). This CDR3 has 14 amino acids. The V gene end was trimmed by 1 base and the J gene end by 3 bases; junction bases not matched to a gene: 4.

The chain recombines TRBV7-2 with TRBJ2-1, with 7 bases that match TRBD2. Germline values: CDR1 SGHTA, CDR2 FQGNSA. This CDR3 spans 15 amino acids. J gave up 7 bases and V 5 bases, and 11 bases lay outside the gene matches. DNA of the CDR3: TGTGCCAGCAGCCCCGGTGGGCGGGAGATGAATGAGCAGTTCTTC. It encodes CASSPGGREMNEQFF.

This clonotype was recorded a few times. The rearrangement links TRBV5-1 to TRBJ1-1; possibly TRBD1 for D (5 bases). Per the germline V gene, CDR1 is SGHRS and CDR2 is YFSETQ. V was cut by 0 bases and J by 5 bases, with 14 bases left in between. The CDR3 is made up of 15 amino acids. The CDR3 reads CASSLEGRPETEAFF. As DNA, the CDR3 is TGCGCCAGCAGCTTGGAGGGGAGGCCGGAAACTGAAGCTTTCTTT.

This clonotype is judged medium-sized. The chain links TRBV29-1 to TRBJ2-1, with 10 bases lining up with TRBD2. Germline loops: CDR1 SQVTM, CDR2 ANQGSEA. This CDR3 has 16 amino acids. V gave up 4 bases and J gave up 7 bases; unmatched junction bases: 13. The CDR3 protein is CSVGTSGDWAENEQFF. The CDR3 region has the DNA TGCAGCGTTGGGACTAGCGGAGACTGGGCCGAAAATGAGCAGTTCTTC.

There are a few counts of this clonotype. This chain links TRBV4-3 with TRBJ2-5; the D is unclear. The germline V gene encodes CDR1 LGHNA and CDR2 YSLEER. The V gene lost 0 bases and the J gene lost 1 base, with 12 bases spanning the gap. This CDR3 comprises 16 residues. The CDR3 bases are TGCGCCAGCAGCCAAGATGCTTACAACCTCCAAGAGACCCAGTACTTC. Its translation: CASSQDAYNLQETQYF.

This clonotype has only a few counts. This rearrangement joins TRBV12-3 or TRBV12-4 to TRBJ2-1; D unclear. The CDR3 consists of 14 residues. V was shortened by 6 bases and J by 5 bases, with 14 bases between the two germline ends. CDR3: CASRSPVDHNEQFF. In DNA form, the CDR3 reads TGTGCCAGCAGGTCCCCGGTGGACCACAATGAGCAGTTCTTC.

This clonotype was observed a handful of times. The CDR3, as DNA: TGTGCCATCAGGGGTCAGACCTATGAAGCTTTCTTT. Its protein product is CAIRGQTYEAFF. The rearrangement links TRBV10-3 to TRBJ1-1; D not resolved. The CDR3 runs to 12 residues. Germline assignment: CDR1 ENHRY and CDR2 SYGVKD. Trimming removed 6 bases from V and 7 bases from J, with 12 bases in between.

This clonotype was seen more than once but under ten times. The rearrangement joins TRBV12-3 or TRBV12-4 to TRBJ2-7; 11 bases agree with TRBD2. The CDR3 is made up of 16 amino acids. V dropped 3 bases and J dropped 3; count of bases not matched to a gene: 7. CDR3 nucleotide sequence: TGTGCCAGCAGTTTTAGCGGGAGGGCCAGAGGCTACGAGCAGTACTTC. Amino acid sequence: CASSFSGRARGYEQYF.

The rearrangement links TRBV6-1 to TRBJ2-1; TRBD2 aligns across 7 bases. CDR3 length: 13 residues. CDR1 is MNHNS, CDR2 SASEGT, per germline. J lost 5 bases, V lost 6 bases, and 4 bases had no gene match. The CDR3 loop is CASRLAANNEQFF. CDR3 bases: TGTGCCAGCAGGCTAGCGGCTAACAATGAGCAGTTCTTC.

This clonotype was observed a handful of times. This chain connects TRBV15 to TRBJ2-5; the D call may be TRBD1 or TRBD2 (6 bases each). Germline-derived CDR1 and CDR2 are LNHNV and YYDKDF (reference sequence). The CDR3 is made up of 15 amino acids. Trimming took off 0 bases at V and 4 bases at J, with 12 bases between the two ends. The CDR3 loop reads CATSREGGAGETQYF. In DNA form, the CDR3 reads TGTGCCACCAGCAGAGAGGGGGGCGCGGGAGAGACCCAGTACTTC. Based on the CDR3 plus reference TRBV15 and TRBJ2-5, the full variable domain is DAMVIQNPRYQVTQFGKPVTLSCSQTLNHNVMYWYQQKSSQAPKLLFHYYDKDFNNEADTPDNFQSRRPNTSFCFLDIRSPGLGDTAMYLCATSREGGAGETQYFGPGTRLLVL.

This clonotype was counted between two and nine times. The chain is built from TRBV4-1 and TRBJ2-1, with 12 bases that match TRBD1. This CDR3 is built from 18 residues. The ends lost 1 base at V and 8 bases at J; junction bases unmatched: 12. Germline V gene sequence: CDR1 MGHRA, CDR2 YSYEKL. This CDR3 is CASSQGLRDRGPLDEQFF. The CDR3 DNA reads TGCGCCAGCAGCCAAGGCCTCCGGGACAGGGGGCCTTTGGATGAGCAGTTCTTC.

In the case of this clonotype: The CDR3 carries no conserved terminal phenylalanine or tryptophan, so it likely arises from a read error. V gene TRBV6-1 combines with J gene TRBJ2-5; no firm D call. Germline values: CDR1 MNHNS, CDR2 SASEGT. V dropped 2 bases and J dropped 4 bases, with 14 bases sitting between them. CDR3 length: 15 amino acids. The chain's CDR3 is CASSEYYSHGETQYL. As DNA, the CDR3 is TGTGCCAGCAGTGAATATTACAGCCACGGAGAGACCCAGTACCTC.

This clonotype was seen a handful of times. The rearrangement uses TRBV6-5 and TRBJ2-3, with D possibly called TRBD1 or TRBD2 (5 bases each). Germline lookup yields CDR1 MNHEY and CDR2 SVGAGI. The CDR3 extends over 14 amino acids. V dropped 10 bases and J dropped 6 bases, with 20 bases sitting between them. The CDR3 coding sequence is TGTGCCACAAACCGGGACCCCATAATGGATACGCAGTATTTT. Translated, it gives CATNRDPIMDTQYF.

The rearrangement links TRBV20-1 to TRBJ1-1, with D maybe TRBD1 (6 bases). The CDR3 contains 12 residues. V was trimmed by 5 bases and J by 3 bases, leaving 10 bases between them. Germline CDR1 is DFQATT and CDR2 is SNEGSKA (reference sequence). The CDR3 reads CSALTGYTEAFF. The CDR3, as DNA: TGCAGTGCTTTGACAGGATACACTGAAGCTTTCTTT.

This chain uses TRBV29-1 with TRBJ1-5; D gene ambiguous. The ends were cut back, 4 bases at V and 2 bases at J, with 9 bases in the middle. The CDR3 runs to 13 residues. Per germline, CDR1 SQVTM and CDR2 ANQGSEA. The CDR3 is CSVGGVGNQPQHF. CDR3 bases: TGCAGCGTTGGAGGAGTGGGCAATCAGCCCCAGCATTTT.